Listed here are 6 T cell receptor beta chains from one sample, sequenced in a study of cytomegalovirus exposure and HLA in healthy donors. Primers: 60 Vbeta forward and 13 Jbeta reverse. TCRdb's table, derived via immunoSEQ multiplex PCR, lists solely in-frame clones and lacks some. The data hold over 200,000 clones, with about 80% observed a single time. The sequencing input was PBMCs. Source of these receptors: a woman aged 55-70 years in good health and CMV-seropositive.

The chain links TRBV9 to TRBJ2-5; TRBD2 matches 13 bases. Trimming at V came to 0 bases and at J to 1 base, leaving 9 bases not matched to a gene. Germline V CDR1 and CDR2: SGDLS, YYNGEE. The CDR3 has 19 residues. CDR3 bases: TGTGCCAGCAGCGTAGGGGGAACTAGCGGGGGGGCGGGCCAAGAGACCCAGTACTTC. It codes for CASSVGGTSGGAGQETQYF.

This clone appeared a single time. The chain has TRBV19 and TRBJ1-4, with D possibly TRBD1 on 6 matching bases. The CDR3 has 15 amino acids. V gave up 8 bases and J gave up 5 bases, with 18 bases separating them. Germline lookup yields CDR1 LNHDA and CDR2 SQIVND (reference sequence). Here the CDR3 reads CASGRDKDRNEKLFF. The CDR3 DNA reads TGTGCCAGTGGTCGGGACAAAGATCGGAATGAAAAACTGTTTTTT. The whole variable domain, filled in from reference TRBV19 and TRBJ1-4, reads DGGITQSPKYLFRKEGQNVTLSCEQNLNHDAMYWYRQDPGQGLRLIYYSQIVNDFQKGDIAEGYSVSREKKESFPLTVTSAQKNPTAFYLCASGRDKDRNEKLFFGSGTQLSVL.

CDR3 loop: CASSPITAREQYF. The CDR3 DNA is TGTGCCAGCAGCCCTATTACCGCTCGTGAGCAGTACTTC. This chain connects TRBV11-2 to TRBJ2-7; D remains ambiguous. CDR1 and CDR2 (germline): SGHAT, FQNNGV. V gave up 5 bases and J gave up 7 bases, with 15 bases separating them. The CDR3 has 13 amino acids.

The CDR3 DNA sequence: TGTGCCAGCGACGACAGGGTAAATAGCAATCAGCCCCAGCATTTT. Translated, it gives CASDDRVNSNQPQHF. The chain recombines TRBV2 with TRBJ1-5, with 7 bases identical to TRBD1. The CDR3 is made up of 15 amino acids. V was pared by 8 bases and J by 0 bases, with 7 bases of the junction left unmatched. The germline V gene encodes CDR1 SNHLY and CDR2 FYNNEI. Together with reference TRBV2 and TRBJ1-5, the CDR3 gives the full variable domain: EPEVTQTPSHQVTQMGQEVILRCVPISNHLYFYWYRQILGQKVEFLVSFYNNEISEKSEIFDDQFSVERPDGSNFTLKIRSTKLEDSAMYFCASDDRVNSNQPQHFGDGTRLSIL.

The rearrangement joins TRBV28 to TRBJ2-1; 10 bases agree with TRBD2. Germline trimming cut 4 bases from V and 7 bases from J; bases unmatched to any gene: 7. Looked up from germline, CDR1 is MDHEN and CDR2 is SYDVKM. The CDR3 length is 15 residues. CDR3 in DNA: TGTGCCAGCAGTTCCGCTAGCGGGGGTCGGAATGAGCAGTTCTTC. Its protein is CASSSASGGRNEQFF.

This clone was detected a few times. The chain is built from TRBV29-1 and TRBJ2-1; 9 bases are a match to TRBD2. The ends lost 7 bases at V and 6 bases at J; junction bases unmatched: 4. The CDR3 has 12 residues. Germline assignment: CDR1 SQVTM and CDR2 ANQGSEA. For the CDR3, the DNA is TGCAGCGCCCAGACTAGCGGCAATGAGCAGTTCTTC. As protein: CSAQTSGNEQFF.